This is a list of T cell receptor beta chains from one sample in a study of T-cell memory formation after mild COVID-19. TCRdb used MiXCR to reprocess the 5' RACE reads, holding one entry per CDR3 protein. The profile shows 98,000 or so distinct CDR3 sequences, 15% to 20% of them singletons. Sequencing input: PBMCs or a T cell subset sorted from them (not recorded which). Source of these receptors: a young man who had mild COVID-19 (a few samples of this study predate the infection). Cell type and time point are not known. The CDR3 runs from the conserved cysteine through the conserved F or W. The order of the fields is V gene, clone size, D gene, J gene, CDR3 DNA, CDR3 protein. A D gene is named only where the DNA matches it firmly. Rows give clone size only sometimes, using once, few, many, or a class for an expanded clone.

V gene: TRBV7-2
clone size: -
D gene: -
J gene: TRBJ2-1
CDR3 DNA: TGTGCCAGCAGCTTAGCACTAGCACCTGGAGAGGAGCAGTTCTTC
CDR3 protein: CASSLALAPGEEQFF

V gene: TRBV15
clone size: few
D gene: -
J gene: TRBJ2-2
CDR3 DNA: TGTGCCACCAGCAGAGATGTTTTGGGGTCCGGGGAGCTGTTTTTT
CDR3 protein: CATSRDVLGSGELFF

V gene: TRBV9
clone size: -
D gene: TRBD1
J gene: TRBJ2-3
CDR3 DNA: TGTGCCAGCTCCAGGACAGGTGCGGCAGATACGCAGTATTTT
CDR3 protein: CASSRTGAADTQYF

V gene: TRBV5-1
clone size: -
D gene: -
J gene: TRBJ2-1
CDR3 DNA: TGCGCCAGCAGCTTGGAGGGGTTCGGGCAGTTCTTC
CDR3 protein: CASSLEGFGQFF

V gene: TRBV11-2
clone size: few
D gene: -
J gene: TRBJ2-5
CDR3 DNA: TGTGCCAGCAGCTTAGGCGTGGGGGGCCTCCAAGAGACCCAGTACTTC
CDR3 protein: CASSLGVGGLQETQYF

V gene: TRBV4-2
clone size: -
D gene: -
J gene: TRBJ1-6
CDR3 DNA: TGTGCCAGCAGCCCGGGGGGGCTACCTAATTCACCCCTCCACTTT
CDR3 protein: CASSPGGLPNSPLHF

V gene: TRBV11-2
clone size: -
D gene: -
J gene: TRBJ2-5
CDR3 DNA: TGTGCCAGCAGCTTGAGCCTCACTTTCGCGGAGACCCAGTACTTC
CDR3 protein: CASSLSLTFAETQYF

V gene: TRBV29-1
clone size: few
D gene: -
J gene: TRBJ1-2
CDR3 DNA: TGCAGCGTTTTGTTCTATGGCTACACCTTC
CDR3 protein: CSVLFYGYTF

V gene: TRBV7-2
clone size: few
D gene: TRBD2
J gene: TRBJ2-2
CDR3 DNA: TGTGCCAGCAGTCCACCAGGACTAGCGAACACCGGGGAGCTGTTTTTT
CDR3 protein: CASSPPGLANTGELFF

V gene: TRBV12-3/TRBV12-4
clone size: -
D gene: -
J gene: TRBJ1-2
CDR3 DNA: TGTGCCAGCGTGACAGGCGGCCGCGGCTATGGCTACACCTTC
CDR3 protein: CASVTGGRGYGYTF

V gene: TRBV7-2
clone size: -
D gene: -
J gene: TRBJ2-2
CDR3 DNA: TGTGCCAGCAGCTTAGCATACCGGTTCACCGGGGAGCTGTTTTTT
CDR3 protein: CASSLAYRFTGELFF

V gene: TRBV15
clone size: -
D gene: -
J gene: TRBJ2-6
CDR3 DNA: TGTGCCACCAGCAGGGGCGGGCGCGTGGCCAACGTCCTGACTTTC
CDR3 protein: CATSRGGRVANVLTF

V gene: TRBV6-5
clone size: -
D gene: -
J gene: TRBJ1-6
CDR3 DNA: TGTGCCAGCAGTTCGAGGGCAGGGTCCGGTAATTCACCCCTCCACTTT
CDR3 protein: CASSSRAGSGNSPLHF

V gene: TRBV7-2
clone size: few
D gene: TRBD1
J gene: TRBJ2-5
CDR3 DNA: TGTGCCAGCAGCTTCGCCGGGACAGGGGGTTGGGCCCAGTACTTC
CDR3 protein: CASSFAGTGGWAQYF

V gene: TRBV4-1
clone size: -
D gene: TRBD2
J gene: TRBJ2-1
CDR3 DNA: TGCGCCAGCAGCCCCGAGCGGGGGGGCCTCTATGAGCAGTTCTTC
CDR3 protein: CASSPERGGLYEQFF

V gene: TRBV27
clone size: many
D gene: TRBD1
J gene: TRBJ2-3
CDR3 DNA: TGTGCCAGCAGTTTATGGTCGGCTCGGGGACAGGTTATTTCAGATACGCAGTATTTT
CDR3 protein: CASSLWSARGQVISDTQYF

V gene: TRBV4-1
clone size: -
D gene: TRBD1
J gene: TRBJ1-4
CDR3 DNA: TGCGCCAGCAGCCAAGCGGGACAGGGGGCTAATAGTGAAAAACTGTTTTTT
CDR3 protein: CASSQAGQGANSEKLFF

V gene: TRBV24-1
clone size: few
D gene: TRBD1
J gene: TRBJ2-3
CDR3 DNA: TGTGCCACCAGTGATCCTGGACAGGGGATAGATACGCAGTATTTT
CDR3 protein: CATSDPGQGIDTQYF

V gene: TRBV5-1
clone size: -
D gene: TRBD1
J gene: TRBJ2-5
CDR3 DNA: TGCGCCAGCAGCCCGTTAATAGGACAGGGAGAGACCCAGTACTTC
CDR3 protein: CASSPLIGQGETQYF

V gene: TRBV7-3
clone size: -
D gene: -
J gene: TRBJ1-1
CDR3 DNA: TGTGCCAGCAGAGCGGGGCAGAACACTGAAGCTTTCTTT
CDR3 protein: CASRAGQNTEAFF

V gene: TRBV7-2
clone size: few
D gene: -
J gene: TRBJ2-1
CDR3 DNA: TGTGCCAGCAGCAAGGGGGGATCTGAAGGGCAGTTCTTC
CDR3 protein: CASSKGGSEGQFF

V gene: TRBV7-2
clone size: -
D gene: -
J gene: TRBJ2-2
CDR3 DNA: TGTGCCAGCAGCCGGGGCCTCAGCGGCGGGGAGCTGTTTTTT
CDR3 protein: CASSRGLSGGELFF

V gene: TRBV20-1
clone size: few
D gene: -
J gene: TRBJ2-7
CDR3 DNA: TGCAGTGCTAGAACGGGGACCTACGAGAAGTACTTC
CDR3 protein: CSARTGTYEKYF

V gene: TRBV19
clone size: -
D gene: TRBD2
J gene: TRBJ2-1
CDR3 DNA: TGTGCCAGTAGTAGGGACTACTACAATGAGCAGTTCTTC
CDR3 protein: CASSRDYYNEQFF

V gene: TRBV27
clone size: -
D gene: -
J gene: TRBJ2-7
CDR3 DNA: TGTGCCAGCAAGGGGCAGGTTATCGCCTACGAGCAGTACTTC
CDR3 protein: CASKGQVIAYEQYF

V gene: TRBV7-8
clone size: -
D gene: -
J gene: TRBJ2-6
CDR3 DNA: TGTGCCAGCAGCTTAACCTGGCGTTCTGGGGCCAACGTCCTGACTTTC
CDR3 protein: CASSLTWRSGANVLTF

V gene: TRBV29-1
clone size: few
D gene: -
J gene: TRBJ1-1
CDR3 DNA: TGCAGCGTGGGGTACCGAGCCAGTCGTGGCAGCGAAGCTTTCTTT
CDR3 protein: CSVGYRASRGSEAFF

V gene: TRBV4-3
clone size: few
D gene: -
J gene: TRBJ1-2
CDR3 DNA: TGCGCCAGCAGCCAGGGGGAAGGGGTCGGCTATGGCTACACCTTC
CDR3 protein: CASSQGEGVGYGYTF

V gene: TRBV18
clone size: -
D gene: -
J gene: TRBJ1-2
CDR3 DNA: TGTGCCAGCTCACCCGGGGCCTATGGCTACACCTTC
CDR3 protein: CASSPGAYGYTF

V gene: TRBV5-1
clone size: -
D gene: -
J gene: TRBJ2-2
CDR3 DNA: TGCGCCAGCAGACAGCGGCCGAACACCGGGGAGCTGTTTTTT
CDR3 protein: CASRQRPNTGELFF

V gene: TRBV3-1
clone size: many
D gene: TRBD2
J gene: TRBJ2-7
CDR3 DNA: TGTGCCAGCAGCCAAAGAGCGGGGTCCTACGAGCAGTACTTC
CDR3 protein: CASSQRAGSYEQYF

V gene: TRBV11-2
clone size: -
D gene: -
J gene: TRBJ1-1
CDR3 DNA: TGTGCCAGCAGCTTACGGTTGAACACTGAAGCTTTCTTT
CDR3 protein: CASSLRLNTEAFF

V gene: TRBV15
clone size: -
D gene: -
J gene: TRBJ2-3
CDR3 DNA: TGTGCCACCAGCAGAGGAAGTGGCACAGATACGCAGTATTTT
CDR3 protein: CATSRGSGTDTQYF

V gene: TRBV4-1
clone size: few
D gene: TRBD2
J gene: TRBJ2-5
CDR3 DNA: TGCGCCAGCAGCCAAAGGACTAGCGGGGGAGTAGGAGAGACCCAGTACTTC
CDR3 protein: CASSQRTSGGVGETQYF

V gene: TRBV12-3/TRBV12-4
clone size: few
D gene: -
J gene: TRBJ1-2
CDR3 DNA: TGTGCCAGCAACGACGCCGCGTTTGGCTACACCTTC
CDR3 protein: CASNDAAFGYTF

V gene: TRBV4-1
clone size: -
D gene: -
J gene: TRBJ2-5
CDR3 DNA: TGCGCCAGCAGCCAAGATCCTAAAGGGTGGGAGACCCAGTACTTC
CDR3 protein: CASSQDPKGWETQYF

V gene: TRBV7-9
clone size: -
D gene: TRBD1
J gene: TRBJ1-1
CDR3 DNA: TGTGCCAGCAGACGTAAGGACAGGCTGAACACTGAAGCTTTCTTT
CDR3 protein: CASRRKDRLNTEAFF